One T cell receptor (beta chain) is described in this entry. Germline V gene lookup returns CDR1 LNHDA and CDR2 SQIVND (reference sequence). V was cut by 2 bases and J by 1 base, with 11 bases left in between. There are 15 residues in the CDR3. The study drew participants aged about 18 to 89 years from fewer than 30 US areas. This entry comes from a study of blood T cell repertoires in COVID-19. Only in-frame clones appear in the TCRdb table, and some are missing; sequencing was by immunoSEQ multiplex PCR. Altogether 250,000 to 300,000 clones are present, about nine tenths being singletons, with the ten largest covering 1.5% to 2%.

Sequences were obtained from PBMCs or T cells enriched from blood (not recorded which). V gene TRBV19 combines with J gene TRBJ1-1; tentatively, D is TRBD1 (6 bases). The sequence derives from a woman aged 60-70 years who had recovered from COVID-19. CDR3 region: CASSINRAGNTEAFF. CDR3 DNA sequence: TGTGCCAGTAGTATAAACAGGGCAGGGAACACTGAAGCTTTCTTT.